This is a list of T cell receptor beta chains from one sample in a study of T cell responses to AZD1222 COVID-19 vaccine. Measured with immunoSEQ multiplex PCR; TCRdb has only the in-frame clones, and not every one. The sample holds some 150,000 clones, about 91% seen once. The sequenced sample was peripheral blood, obtained on day 0 of MenACWY control vaccination. The receptors here all came from an adult in good health. Each CDR3 is given with its conserved first and last residue. D genes are given only for firm matches. Clone size, where shown, is once, few, many, or a class for clones that have expanded.

abundance: -; d_gene: -; j_gene: TRBJ1-1; v_gene: TRBV24-1; CDR3aa: CAATTPVGEAFF; CDR3nt: TGTGCCGCCACAACCCCCGTTGGGGAAGCTTTCTTT
abundance: -; d_gene: -; j_gene: TRBJ2-7; v_gene: TRBV27; CDR3aa: CASSLSAPTRVQYF; CDR3nt: TGTGCCAGCAGTTTATCGGCCCCGACTCGAGTGCAGTACTTC
abundance: -; d_gene: TRBD1; j_gene: TRBJ1-3; v_gene: TRBV5-6; CDR3aa: CASSFGQGYGNTIYF; CDR3nt: TGTGCCAGCAGCTTCGGACAGGGTTACGGAAACACCATATATTTT
abundance: -; d_gene: TRBD2; j_gene: TRBJ2-1; v_gene: TRBV6-2/TRBV6-3; CDR3aa: CASSARLAGGLYNEQFF; CDR3nt: TGTGCCAGCAGTGCTCGACTAGCGGGAGGGCTATACAATGAGCAGTTCTTC
abundance: -; d_gene: -; j_gene: TRBJ1-2; v_gene: TRBV7-9; CDR3aa: CASSEKRQEFYGYTF; CDR3nt: TGTGCCAGCAGCGAAAAGAGACAGGAATTCTATGGCTACACCTTC
abundance: -; d_gene: -; j_gene: TRBJ1-1; v_gene: TRBV2; CDR3aa: CASILGTQNTEAFF; CDR3nt: TGTGCCAGCATTCTCGGGACACAGAACACTGAAGCTTTCTTT
abundance: -; d_gene: -; j_gene: TRBJ1-1; v_gene: TRBV29-1; CDR3aa: CSVDDRHTEAFF; CDR3nt: TGCAGCGTAGACGACCGGCACACTGAAGCTTTCTTT
abundance: once; d_gene: -; j_gene: TRBJ2-1; v_gene: TRBV11-2; CDR3aa: CASSLFREQFF; CDR3nt: TGTGCCAGCAGCTTATTCCGGGAGCAGTTCTTC
abundance: -; d_gene: -; j_gene: TRBJ2-5; v_gene: TRBV5-4; CDR3aa: CASSLVMDSGTQYF; CDR3nt: TGTGCCAGCAGCTTGGTCATGGATTCCGGGACCCAGTACTTC
abundance: once; d_gene: -; j_gene: TRBJ1-5; v_gene: TRBV28; CDR3aa: CASSFPRSPSRYNQPQHF; CDR3nt: TGTGCCAGCAGTTTTCCCCGGTCGCCCAGCAGGTACAATCAGCCCCAGCATTTT
abundance: -; d_gene: -; j_gene: TRBJ2-2; v_gene: TRBV6-2/TRBV6-3; CDR3aa: CASSYSIWLNTGELFF; CDR3nt: TGTGCCAGCAGTTACTCGATTTGGCTAAACACCGGGGAGCTGTTTTTT
abundance: -; d_gene: TRBD1; j_gene: TRBJ2-4; v_gene: TRBV7-9; CDR3aa: CASSPGQGKGYIQYF; CDR3nt: TGTGCCAGCAGCCCCGGACAGGGGAAGGGGTACATTCAGTACTTC
abundance: once; d_gene: -; j_gene: TRBJ1-6; v_gene: TRBV2; CDR3aa: CASSAGRNSPLHF; CDR3nt: TGTGCCAGCAGTGCGGGACGGAATTCACCCCTCCACTTT
abundance: -; d_gene: TRBD1; j_gene: TRBJ1-5; v_gene: TRBV27; CDR3aa: CASRNDRGLNQPQHF; CDR3nt: TGTGCCAGCAGAAACGACAGGGGGCTTAATCAGCCCCAGCATTTT
abundance: once; d_gene: -; j_gene: TRBJ2-5; v_gene: TRBV19; CDR3aa: CASSRGMLEETQYF; CDR3nt: TGTGCCAGTAGTCGCGGGATGCTAGAAGAGACCCAGTACTTC
abundance: once; d_gene: -; j_gene: TRBJ1-4; v_gene: TRBV9; CDR3aa: CASSPPPDEKLFF; CDR3nt: TGTGCCAGCAGCCCCCCTCCCGATGAAAAACTGTTTTTT
abundance: -; d_gene: TRBD1; j_gene: TRBJ1-5; v_gene: TRBV30; CDR3aa: CAWSGTGGNQPQHF; CDR3nt: TGTGCCTGGAGTGGGACAGGGGGCAACCAGCCCCAGCATTTT
abundance: -; d_gene: -; j_gene: TRBJ1-3; v_gene: TRBV7-9; CDR3aa: CASSLALTDSGNTIYF; CDR3nt: TGTGCCAGCAGCTTAGCGCTTACGGACTCTGGAAACACCATATATTTT
abundance: few; d_gene: -; j_gene: TRBJ1-1; v_gene: TRBV2; CDR3aa: CASSEDRNTEAFF; CDR3nt: TGTGCCAGCAGTGAAGACAGGAACACTGAAGCTTTCTTT
abundance: -; d_gene: -; j_gene: TRBJ2-2; v_gene: TRBV2; CDR3aa: CASSHPGGTTNTGELFF; CDR3nt: TGTGCCAGCAGTCACCCGGGGGGCACGACGAACACCGGGGAGCTGTTTTTT
abundance: -; d_gene: -; j_gene: TRBJ1-2; v_gene: TRBV27; CDR3aa: CASRPSGDSYGYTF; CDR3nt: TGTGCCAGCAGACCCTCGGGGGACTCCTATGGCTACACCTTC
abundance: -; d_gene: -; j_gene: TRBJ2-5; v_gene: TRBV11-1; CDR3aa: CASSFWGAEETQYF; CDR3nt: TGTGCCAGCAGCTTTTGGGGTGCGGAAGAGACCCAGTACTTC
abundance: -; d_gene: -; j_gene: TRBJ1-1; v_gene: TRBV7-2; CDR3aa: CASIPRGYMNTEAFF; CDR3nt: TGTGCCAGCATCCCTAGGGGCTATATGAACACTGAAGCTTTCTTT
abundance: -; d_gene: -; j_gene: TRBJ2-1; v_gene: TRBV28; CDR3aa: CASTTSYNEQFF; CDR3nt: TGTGCCAGCACTACCTCCTACAATGAGCAGTTCTTC
abundance: -; d_gene: -; j_gene: TRBJ1-2; v_gene: TRBV5-8; CDR3aa: CASSFRDYGYTF; CDR3nt: TGTGCCAGCAGCTTCCGGGACTATGGCTACACCTTC
abundance: -; d_gene: -; j_gene: TRBJ1-2; v_gene: TRBV7-2; CDR3aa: CASRGIGQTLYGYTF; CDR3nt: TGTGCCAGCAGGGGAATTGGACAGACTTTATATGGCTACACCTTC
abundance: -; d_gene: -; j_gene: TRBJ1-4; v_gene: TRBV30; CDR3aa: CAWSQGYNEKLFF; CDR3nt: TGTGCCTGGAGTCAGGGGTATAATGAAAAACTGTTTTTT
abundance: -; d_gene: -; j_gene: TRBJ2-1; v_gene: TRBV3-1/TRBV3-2; CDR3aa: CASSRPTIQEQFF; CDR3nt: TGTGCCAGCAGTCGCCCGACGATACAGGAGCAGTTCTTC
abundance: -; d_gene: TRBD1; j_gene: TRBJ1-4; v_gene: TRBV7-2; CDR3aa: CASSLVRTGNEKLFF; CDR3nt: TGTGCCAGCAGCTTGGTCCGGACAGGGAATGAAAAACTGTTTTTT
abundance: -; d_gene: -; j_gene: TRBJ2-2; v_gene: TRBV9; CDR3aa: CASSSVAGNTGELFF; CDR3nt: TGTGCCAGCAGCTCGGTGGCGGGGAACACCGGGGAGCTGTTTTTT
abundance: -; d_gene: -; j_gene: TRBJ2-1; v_gene: TRBV28; CDR3aa: CASSPTRGAGRYNEQFF; CDR3nt: TGTGCCAGCAGTCCAACCCGTGGGGCGGGAAGATACAATGAGCAGTTCTTC